These 30 T cell receptor beta chains came from one sample sequenced in a study of Tregs in tolerant kidney transplant recipients. Generated by immunoSEQ multiplex PCR, the TCRdb table keeps only in-frame clones and is missing some. The data contain approximately 90,000 clones, just over 90% of them singletons. Sequences were obtained from CD8+ T cells from blood. These receptors were obtained from a human donor in good health.

This clone appeared a single time. This rearrangement joins TRBV5-8 to TRBJ2-7, with 7 bases that match TRBD1. This CDR3 has 15 residues. V shed 4 bases, J shed 2 bases, and the junction held 9 bases outside the gene matches. Germline-derived CDR1 and CDR2 are SGHTS and YDEGEE. The CDR3 protein is CASSQETGHPYEQYF. The CDR3 DNA reads TGTGCCAGCAGCCAAGAGACAGGGCATCCCTACGAGCAGTACTTC.

CDR3 bases: TGTGCCACCCGGCCCCGGGACAGAAGAAACACTGAAGCTTTCTTT. This encodes CATRPRDRRNTEAFF. This chain links TRBV11-2 with TRBJ1-1, with 7 nucleotides matching TRBD1. The CDR3 covers 15 residues. The germline V gene has CDR1 SGHAT and CDR2 FQNNGV. V lost 10 bases to trimming and J lost 2 bases; unmatched junction nucleotides: 13.

The chain carries TRBV19 and TRBJ2-7; 10 nucleotides align to TRBD2. The length of the CDR3 is 15 residues. The germline V gene has CDR1 LNHDA and CDR2 SQIVND (reference sequence). The V and J ends lost 4 bases and 3 bases, in that order; junction bases with no gene match: 6. The CDR3 spells CASSTWTSGDYEQYF. The CDR3 nucleotides read TGTGCCAGTAGTACCTGGACTAGCGGTGACTACGAGCAGTACTTC.

V is TRBV19 and J is TRBJ2-2, with TRBD2 matching over 9 bases. The CDR3 has 15 residues. Trimming took 3 bases from V and 4 from J; bases not matched to a gene: 3. The V gene's germline CDR1 is LNHDA and CDR2 SQIVND (reference sequence). The chain's CDR3 is CASSILAGTTGELFF. The DNA of the CDR3 is TGTGCCAGTAGTATTCTAGCGGGAACCACCGGGGAGCTGTTTTTT.

The chain is built from TRBV15 and TRBJ2-7; TRBD1 aligns across 7 bases. Germline V gives CDR1 LNHNV, CDR2 YYDKDF (reference sequence). J was trimmed by 0 bases and V by 5 bases; bases with no gene match: 10. This CDR3 comprises 16 residues. CDR3 sequence (DNA): TGTGCCACCAGCCCTCATGGGGGACAGAGCTCCTACGAGCAGTACTTC. Translation: CATSPHGGQSSYEQYF.

The genes are TRBV11-2 and TRBJ2-7; D gene ambiguous. This CDR3 has 11 amino acids. Germline CDR1 SGHAT, CDR2 FQNNGV. V was clipped by 2 bases and J by 5 bases, with 4 bases between them. The CDR3 sequence: CASSLHHEQYF. The CDR3, as DNA: TGTGCCAGCAGCTTACACCACGAGCAGTACTTC.

The rearrangement joins TRBV5-1 to TRBJ2-7; 11 nucleotides match TRBD2. V gave up 2 bases and J gave up 2 bases; unmatched junction bases: 0. The CDR3 is 14 residues long. The germline V gene encodes CDR1 SGHRS and CDR2 YFSETQ. The CDR3 DNA sequence: TGCGCCAGCAGCTTTAGCGGGGGGGCCTACGAGCAGTACTTC. Translated: CASSFSGGAYEQYF.

The genes are TRBV7-8 and TRBJ2-3, with 10 bases aligning to TRBD2. J gave up 0 bases and V 5 bases, and 2 bases lay outside the gene matches. CDR1 is SGHVS, CDR2 FQNEAQ, per germline. The CDR3 is 15 residues long. For the CDR3, the DNA is TGTGCCAGCAGCCTACTAGCGGGAAGCACAGATACGCAGTATTTT. Protein sequence: CASSLLAGSTDTQYF.

The chain has TRBV5-1 and TRBJ2-7; no firm D call. This CDR3 spans 11 amino acids. V lost 3 bases, J lost 6 bases, and 7 bases lay in between. Germline CDR1 SGHRS, CDR2 YFSETQ. The CDR3 DNA is TGCGCCAGCAGCTCGGGCGTCGAGCAGTACTTC. Translating gives CASSSGVEQYF.

This clone was detected only once. This chain connects TRBV9 to TRBJ1-1; 9 nucleotides agree with TRBD1. V shed 3 bases, J shed 4 bases, and the junction held 16 bases outside the gene matches. The V gene's germline CDR1 is SGDLS and CDR2 YYNGEE. This CDR3 is built from 18 residues. CDR3 DNA: TGTGCCAGCAGCGCGGGGGCCGACACAGGGGGCGTTGGCACTGAAGCTTTCTTT. Translating it yields CASSAGADTGGVGTEAFF.

The chain recombines TRBV11-2 with TRBJ2-3; D is possibly TRBD1 or TRBD2 (6 bases each). V shed 1 base and J shed 0 bases, with 11 bases lying between them. Germline CDR1 SGHAT, CDR2 FQNNGV. The CDR3 has 16 amino acids. The CDR3 sequence: CASSLGGGGSTDTQYF. CDR3 bases: TGTGCCAGCAGCTTAGGAGGGGGAGGAAGCACAGATACGCAGTATTTT.

V gene TRBV7-9 combines with J gene TRBJ2-7; D gene unclear. This CDR3 region has 11 residues. The V end was cut by 6 bases, the J end by 7 bases, with 10 bases between. CDR1 and CDR2 from the germline V gene are SEHNR and FQNEAQ (reference sequence). The CDR3 reads CASSWLGEQYF. DNA of the CDR3: TGTGCCAGCAGTTGGCTAGGTGAGCAGTACTTC.

The chain is built from TRBV27 and TRBJ2-7; D is possibly TRBD1 or TRBD2 (6 bases each). Germline CDR1 MNHEY, CDR2 SMNVEV (reference sequence). Trimming removed 4 bases at V and 6 bases at J, with 13 bases between. CDR3 size: 13 residues. This CDR3 reads CASSWGATAEQYF. The CDR3 region has the DNA TGTGCCAGCAGTTGGGGGGCCACTGCCGAGCAGTACTTC.

This clone has only a few counts. The chain joins TRBV6-1 to TRBJ1-5; 10 bases line up with TRBD1. V shed 4 bases, J shed 2 bases, and the junction held 8 bases outside the gene matches. This CDR3 is 17 amino acids long. Germline-derived CDR1 and CDR2 are MNHNS and SASEGT. The CDR3 nucleotides are TGTGCCAGCAGTGGGTTGAAGACAGGGGGCGGCAATCAGCCCCAGCATTTT. This encodes CASSGLKTGGGNQPQHF.

The rearrangement links TRBV7-9 to TRBJ2-7, with D perhaps TRBD2 (5 bases). Germline V lookup: CDR1 SEHNR, CDR2 FQNEAQ (reference sequence). The V gene lost 3 bases and the J gene lost 3 bases, with 12 bases spanning the gap. The CDR3 spans 14 residues. The CDR3: CASSFITEGYEQYF. The CDR3, as DNA: TGTGCCAGCAGCTTTATCACAGAGGGCTACGAGCAGTACTTC.

This clone was counted once. This rearrangement joins TRBV29-1 to TRBJ1-1; possibly TRBD1 for D (5 bases). Germline lookup yields CDR1 SQVTM and CDR2 ANQGSEA. With 4 bases removed from V and 6 bases from J, the gap between germline ends came to 9 bases. The CDR3 consists of 11 residues. The CDR3 bases are TGCAGCGTTGTTAGGGGTTCTGAAGCTTTCTTT. This encodes CSVVRGSEAFF.

CDR3 region: CAERGDEEKLFF. CDR3 bases: TGTGCCGAGAGAGGGGATGAGGAAAAACTGTTTTTT. This sequence joins TRBV6-1 and TRBJ1-4, with D possibly matching TRBD1 (5 bases). V dropped 11 bases and J dropped 8 bases, with 15 bases sitting between them. CDR1 is MNHNS and CDR2 is SASEGT in the germline V gene. There are 12 residues in the CDR3.

This sequence joins TRBV9 and TRBJ1-5, with 7 positions matching TRBD1. J gave up 1 base and V 3 bases, and 7 bases lay outside the gene matches. This CDR3 region has 16 residues. Germline CDR1 and CDR2: SGDLS and YYNGEE. Here the CDR3 reads CASSDGTERSNQPQHF. DNA for the CDR3: TGTGCCAGCAGCGATGGGACAGAGAGAAGCAATCAGCCCCAGCATTTT.

This chain connects TRBV7-9 to TRBJ2-7, with D possibly matching TRBD2 (5 bases). Germline V gene data show CDR1 as SEHNR and CDR2 as FQNEAQ (reference sequence). The CDR3 totals 15 residues. Trimming took off 5 bases at V and 6 bases at J, with 20 bases between the two ends. CDR3: CASSGRTLTPGEQYF. The CDR3 nucleotides are TGTGCCAGCAGCGGACGGACTTTAACTCCGGGCGAGCAGTACTTC.

The table lists this clone with a count of one. The chain uses TRBV2 and TRBJ2-7, with TRBD2 matching over 8 bases. J was trimmed by 2 bases and V by 11 bases; bases with no gene match: 8. Germline CDR1 and CDR2: SNHLY and FYNNEI. CDR3 length: 13 amino acids. The CDR3 here is CAQTTSETYEQYF. In DNA, the CDR3 is TGTGCCCAGACGACTAGCGAAACCTACGAGCAGTACTTC. The whole variable domain, filled in from reference TRBV2 and TRBJ2-7, reads EPEVTQTPSHQVTQMGQEVILRCVPISNHLYFYWYRQILGQKVEFLVSFYNNEISEKSEIFDDQFSVERPDGSNFTLKIRSTKLEDSAMYFCAQTTSETYEQYFGPGTRLTVT.

J is TRBJ1-5 and V is TRBV7-8; D may be TRBD1 (5 bases). The CDR3 length is 18 residues. CDR1 SGHVS and CDR2 FQNEAQ come from the germline V gene. Trimming left V 0 bases short and J 4 bases short, with 19 bases between. CDR3 coding DNA: TGTGCCAGCAGCTTAGCGCCGACAGATACTCTGGGAAATCAGCCCCAGCATTTT. Protein: CASSLAPTDTLGNQPQHF.

This clone was seen a single time. The chain uses TRBV2 and TRBJ1-5, with TRBD1 as a possible D gene (6 bases). V lost 8 bases, J lost 6 bases, and 20 bases lay in between. The CDR3 is 15 residues long. The V gene's germline CDR1 is SNHLY and CDR2 FYNNEI. The CDR3 loop is CASEEWVRGGQPQHF. The CDR3 DNA sequence: TGTGCCAGCGAGGAATGGGTCAGGGGCGGTCAGCCCCAGCATTTT.

The V gene is TRBV6-5, the J gene TRBJ1-1; 8 bases agree with TRBD1. This CDR3 contains 15 residues. The V and J ends lost 2 bases and 2 bases, in that order; junction bases with no gene match: 4. Germline lookup yields CDR1 MNHEY and CDR2 SVGAGI. Written as DNA, the CDR3 is TGTGCCAGCAGTTACGAGACAGGGGTTAACACTGAAGCTTTCTTT. Protein product: CASSYETGVNTEAFF.

The chain recombines TRBV7-8 with TRBJ2-1, with 12 bases identical to TRBD2. V trimming: 1 base; J trimming: 4 bases; junction bases outside the gene matches: 14. Germline assignment: CDR1 SGHVS and CDR2 FQNEAQ. This CDR3 contains 20 residues. CDR3 coding DNA: TGTGCCAGCAGCTTAGTACTAGCGGGAGGTCATTTAGTGGGTTACAATGAGCAGTTCTTC. This translates into CASSLVLAGGHLVGYNEQFF.

The chain couples TRBV2 to TRBJ2-7; 8 bases are shared with TRBD2. The trim removed 10 bases at V and 0 bases at J, leaving 14 bases unmatched. Germline V gene sequence: CDR1 SNHLY, CDR2 FYNNEI. The CDR3 spans 16 residues. This CDR3 is CATTPGGGGSSYEQYF. CDR3 in DNA: TGTGCCACGACTCCGGGGGGGGGAGGAAGCTCCTACGAGCAGTACTTC.

The chain recombines TRBV10-3 with TRBJ2-3, with TRBD2 matching over 10 bases. Germline CDR1 is ENHRY and CDR2 is SYGVKD. The CDR3 covers 16 residues. V trimming: 6 bases; J trimming: 0 bases; junction bases outside the gene matches: 6. CDR3 region: CAIRDTSGASTDTQYF. The CDR3 DNA reads as TGTGCCATCAGAGATACTAGCGGGGCAAGCACAGATACGCAGTATTTT.

This clone is medium-sized within its sample. The genes are TRBV6-4 and TRBJ1-2; D unclear. Trimming removed 3 bases from V and 1 base from J, with 15 bases in between. The germline V gene has CDR1 MRHNA and CDR2 SNTAGT. The CDR3 is 16 residues long. CDR3 protein: CASSERMELDNYGYTF. The CDR3, as DNA: TGTGCCAGCAGTGAGCGTATGGAATTAGATAACTATGGCTACACCTTC.

V usage is TRBV19 and J usage is TRBJ2-7, with D possibly matching TRBD1 (6 bases). CDR3 length: 13 residues. From germline, CDR1 is LNHDA and CDR2 SQIVND (reference sequence). Trimming stripped 5 bases from V and 3 bases from J, with 11 bases between. CDR3 bases: TGTGCCAGTAGTTGGACAGTGAACTACGAGCAGTACTTC. Its protein product is CASSWTVNYEQYF.

This clone came up a few times. This chain connects TRBV27 to TRBJ1-6, with D possibly matching TRBD1 (5 bases). The CDR3 totals 13 residues. Deletions cut 2 bases from V and 10 bases from J, with 9 bases between. In germline, CDR1 is MNHEY, CDR2 SMNVEV (reference sequence). The CDR3: CASSLQGQSPLHF. CDR3 coding DNA: TGTGCCAGCAGTTTACAGGGTCAGTCACCCCTCCACTTT.

This clone was observed a handful of times. This chain uses TRBV6-1 with TRBJ2-1, with D possibly being TRBD2 (5 bases). The CDR3 extends over 14 amino acids. The germline V and J ends were trimmed by 1 base and 4 bases, with 8 bases remaining between them. CDR1 is MNHNS and CDR2 is SASEGT in the germline V gene. The CDR3 DNA is TGTGCCAGCAGTGAAGGGAGCGGATACAATGAGCAGTTCTTC. Translated, it gives CASSEGSGYNEQFF.